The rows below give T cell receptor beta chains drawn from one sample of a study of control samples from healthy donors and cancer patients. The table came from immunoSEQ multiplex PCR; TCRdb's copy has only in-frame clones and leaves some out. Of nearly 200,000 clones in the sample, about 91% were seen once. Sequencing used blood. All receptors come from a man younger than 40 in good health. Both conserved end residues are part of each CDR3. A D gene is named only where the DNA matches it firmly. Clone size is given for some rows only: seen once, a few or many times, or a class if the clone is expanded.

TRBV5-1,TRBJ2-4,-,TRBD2,TGCGCCAGCAGCTTGGACGGGGGGGCCGAGAACATTCAGTACTTC,CASSLDGGAENIQYF
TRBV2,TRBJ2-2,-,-,TGTGCCAGCAGCGTTTCCTCTAACACCGGGGAGCTGTTTTTT,CASSVSSNTGELFF
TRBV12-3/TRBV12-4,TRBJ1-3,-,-,TGTGCCAGCAGTTCCCCCCTTGGAAACACCATATATTTT,CASSSPLGNTIYF
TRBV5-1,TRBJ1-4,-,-,TGCGCCAGCAGCATCGGGACGGTCCGGGGGAATGAAAAACTGTTTTTT,CASSIGTVRGNEKLFF
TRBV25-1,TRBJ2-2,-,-,TGTGCCAGCAGACGGAACACCGGGGAGCTGTTTTTT,CASRRNTGELFF
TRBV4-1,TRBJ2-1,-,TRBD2,TGCGCCAGCAGGGGGACTAGCGGGGGAAGCTCCTACAATGAGCAGTTCTTC,CASRGTSGGSSYNEQFF
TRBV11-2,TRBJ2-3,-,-,TGTGCCAGCAGCTTAGGACTATGGGAAGATACGCAGTATTTT,CASSLGLWEDTQYF
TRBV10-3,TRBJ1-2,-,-,TGTGCCATCAGTGAGGCGGGACACAGGAACTATGGCTACACCTTC,CAISEAGHRNYGYTF
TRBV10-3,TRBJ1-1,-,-,TGTGCCATCAGTGAGACGAACACTGAAGCTTTCTTT,CAISETNTEAFF
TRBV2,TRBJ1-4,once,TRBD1,TGTGCCAGCCGAGGACAGGGGTATGAAAAACTGTTTTTT,CASRGQGYEKLFF
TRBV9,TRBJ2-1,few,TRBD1,TGTGCCAGCAGCGTAGACCCGACAGGGTACAATGAGCAGTTCTTC,CASSVDPTGYNEQFF
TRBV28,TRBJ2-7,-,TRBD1,TGTGCCAGCACCTACGGGACAGGGACCTACGAGCAGTACTTC,CASTYGTGTYEQYF
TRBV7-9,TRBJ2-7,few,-,TGTGCCAGCGGTAGGGACTCCTACGAGCAGTACTTC,CASGRDSYEQYF
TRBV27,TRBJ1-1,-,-,TGTGCCAGCAGTTCGGATCTCACGAACACTGAAGCTTTCTTT,CASSSDLTNTEAFF
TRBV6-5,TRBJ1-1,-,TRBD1,TGTGCCAGCAGTCCGACAGGGAAAGGTACTGAAGCTTTCTTT,CASSPTGKGTEAFF
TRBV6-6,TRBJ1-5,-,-,TGTGCCAGCAGTCCGCGTTCGGGACGGCTTAGCAATCAGCCCCAGCATTTT,CASSPRSGRLSNQPQHF
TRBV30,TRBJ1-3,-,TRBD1,TGTGCCTGGAGTGTACCCGGGACAGGGTCGAACACCATATATTTT,CAWSVPGTGSNTIYF
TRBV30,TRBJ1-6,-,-,TGTGCCTGGAGTCCTATTACCTCTCGTAATTCACCCCTCCACTTT,CAWSPITSRNSPLHF
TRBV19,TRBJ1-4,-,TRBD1,TGTGCCAGTAGTAAAGACAGGGTGAATGAAAAACTGTTTTTT,CASSKDRVNEKLFF
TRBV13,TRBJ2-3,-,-,TGTGCCAGCAGCCCGGGGTCGAGGTATAGCACAGATACGCAGTATTTT,CASSPGSRYSTDTQYF
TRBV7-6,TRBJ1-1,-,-,TGTGCCAGCAGCTTAGGGACGGGGAACACTGAAGCTTTCTTT,CASSLGTGNTEAFF
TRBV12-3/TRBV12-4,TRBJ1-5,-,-,TGTGCCAGCAGTTTCAAGGCCGGTCAGCCCCAGCATTTT,CASSFKAGQPQHF
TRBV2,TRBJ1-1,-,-,TGTGCCAGCCAAAGGACTGAAGCTTTCTTT,CASQRTEAFF
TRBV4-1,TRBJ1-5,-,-,TGCGCCAGCAGCCAAGTTGGAGACCGTCGTCAGCCCCAGCATTTT,CASSQVGDRRQPQHF
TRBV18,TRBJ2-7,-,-,TGTGCCAGCTCACCAGGGTACAGCTCCTACGAGCAGTACTTC,CASSPGYSSYEQYF
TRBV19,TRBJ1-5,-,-,TGTGCCAGTAGGCCCCTCCCCGCAGGGAGGAACAATCAGCCCCAGCATTTT,CASRPLPAGRNNQPQHF
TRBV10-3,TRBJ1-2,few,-,TGTGCCATCAGTGGGGAGAACTATGGCTACACCTTC,CAISGENYGYTF
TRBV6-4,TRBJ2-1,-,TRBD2,TGTGCCAGCAGGGCCAGCGGGGGGGCCGGTAATGAGCAGTTCTTC,CASRASGGAGNEQFF
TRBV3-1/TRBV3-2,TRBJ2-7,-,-,TGTGCCAGCAGCCAAGGGCCTCGCGGAGCCCACGAGCAGTACTTC,CASSQGPRGAHEQYF
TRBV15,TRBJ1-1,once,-,TGTGCCACCAGCAGAGAAATGCGGACTGAAGCTTTCTTT,CATSREMRTEAFF
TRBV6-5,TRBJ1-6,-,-,TGTGCCACCTCCAATGGAGGGACCTATTCACCCCTCCACTTT,CATSNGGTYSPLHF
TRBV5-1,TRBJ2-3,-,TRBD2,TGCGCCAGCAGCCCCGCGAGGTCCGGGGGGGCTCTGTTTAGCACAGATACGCAGTATTTT,CASSPARSGGALFSTDTQYF
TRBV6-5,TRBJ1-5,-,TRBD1,TGTGCCAGCAGGGGACAGGGAGGCAATCAGCCCCAGCATTTT,CASRGQGGNQPQHF
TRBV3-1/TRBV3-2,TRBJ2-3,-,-,TGTGCCAGCAGTGTCCACACAGATACGCAGTATTTT,CASSVHTDTQYF
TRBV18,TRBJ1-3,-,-,TGTGCCAGCTCACCACTCCTTATATCGGACCCGGGTGGAAACACCATATATTTT,CASSPLLISDPGGNTIYF